This TCR beta chain was obtained from a study of blood T cell repertoires in COVID-19. Study as a whole: Samples of COVID-19 (acute and convalescent) were obtained from the United States, Italy and Spain. T cells, B-cell-depleted T cells, or PBMCs provided the cDNA or gDNA that served as material.

Trimming left V 7 bases short and J 0 bases short, with 14 bases between. There are 15 residues in the CDR3. The germline gives CDR1 SGHTS, CDR2 YDEGEE. Clones were read by immunoSEQ multiplex PCR, and TCRdb kept only the in-frame ones, dropping some. The sample yields around 270,000 clones, around 92% seen once. This TCR derives from a person aged 18 to 30 with COVID-19, enrolled during active disease. The sequenced material came from peripheral blood. V is TRBV5-8 and J is TRBJ1-5, with D perhaps matching TRBD1 (5 bases). CDR3 nucleotides: TGTGCCAGCGGCCAAGACAGCTATAGCAATCAGCCCCAGCATTTT. Amino acids: CASGQDSYSNQPQHF.